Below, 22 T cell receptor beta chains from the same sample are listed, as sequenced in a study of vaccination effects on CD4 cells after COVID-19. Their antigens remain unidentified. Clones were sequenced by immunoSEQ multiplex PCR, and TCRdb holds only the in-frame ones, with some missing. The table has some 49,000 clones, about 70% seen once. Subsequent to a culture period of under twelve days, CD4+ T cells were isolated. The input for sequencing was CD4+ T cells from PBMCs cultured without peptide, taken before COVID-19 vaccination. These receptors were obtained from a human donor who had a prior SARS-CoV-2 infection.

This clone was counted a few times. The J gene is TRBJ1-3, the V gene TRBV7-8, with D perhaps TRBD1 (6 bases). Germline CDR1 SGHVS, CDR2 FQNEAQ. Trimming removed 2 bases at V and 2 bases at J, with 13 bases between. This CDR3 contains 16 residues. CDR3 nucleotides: TGTGCCAGCAGCTTAAGGGGGGGATTCGCTGGAAACACCATATATTTT. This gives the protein CASSLRGGFAGNTIYF.

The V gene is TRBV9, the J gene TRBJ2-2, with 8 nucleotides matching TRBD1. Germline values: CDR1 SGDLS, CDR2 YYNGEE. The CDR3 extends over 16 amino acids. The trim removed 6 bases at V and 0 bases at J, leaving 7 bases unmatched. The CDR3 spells CASTQDRDSNTGELFF. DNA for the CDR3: TGTGCCAGCACACAGGACAGGGATTCGAACACCGGGGAGCTGTTTTTT.

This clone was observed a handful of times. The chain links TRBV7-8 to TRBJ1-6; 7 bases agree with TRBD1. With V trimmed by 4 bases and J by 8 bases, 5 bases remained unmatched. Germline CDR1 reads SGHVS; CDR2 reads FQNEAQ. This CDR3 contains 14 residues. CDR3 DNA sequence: TGTGCCAGCAGCTCGCCAGGGGGGGATTCACCCCTCCACTTT. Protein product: CASSSPGGDSPLHF. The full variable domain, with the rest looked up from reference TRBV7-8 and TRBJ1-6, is GAGVSQSPRYKVAKRGQDVALRCDPISGHVSLFWYQQALGQGPEFLTYFQNEAQLDKSGLPSDRFFAERPEGSVSTLKIQRTQQEDSAVYLCASSSPGGDSPLHFGNGTRLTVT.

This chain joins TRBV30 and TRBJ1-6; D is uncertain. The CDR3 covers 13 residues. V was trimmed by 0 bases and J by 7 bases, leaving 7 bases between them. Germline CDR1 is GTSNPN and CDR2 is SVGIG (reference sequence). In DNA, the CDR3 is TGTGCCTGGAGTGTACGTGACAATTCACCCCTCCACTTT. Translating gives CAWSVRDNSPLHF.

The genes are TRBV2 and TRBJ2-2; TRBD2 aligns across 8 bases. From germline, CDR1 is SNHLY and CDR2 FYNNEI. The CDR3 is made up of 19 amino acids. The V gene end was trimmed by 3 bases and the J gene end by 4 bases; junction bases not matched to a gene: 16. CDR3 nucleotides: TGTGCCAGCAGTGATTGGGAAGGATATAGCGGGACTTCCACCGGGGAGCTGTTTTTT. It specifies CASSDWEGYSGTSTGELFF.

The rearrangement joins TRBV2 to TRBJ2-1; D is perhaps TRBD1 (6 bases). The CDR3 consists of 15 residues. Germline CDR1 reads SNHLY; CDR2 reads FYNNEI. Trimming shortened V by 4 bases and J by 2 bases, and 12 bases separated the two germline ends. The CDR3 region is CASSALGAPYNEQFF. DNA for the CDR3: TGTGCCAGCAGTGCCCTGGGGGCTCCCTACAATGAGCAGTTCTTC.

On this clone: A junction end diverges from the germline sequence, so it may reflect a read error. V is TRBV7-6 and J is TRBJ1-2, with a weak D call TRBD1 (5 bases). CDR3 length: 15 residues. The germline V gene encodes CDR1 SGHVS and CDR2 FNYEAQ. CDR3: CASNLATREEYGYTF. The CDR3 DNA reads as TGTGCCAGCAACTTAGCGACCAGGGAGGAGTATGGCTACACCTTC.

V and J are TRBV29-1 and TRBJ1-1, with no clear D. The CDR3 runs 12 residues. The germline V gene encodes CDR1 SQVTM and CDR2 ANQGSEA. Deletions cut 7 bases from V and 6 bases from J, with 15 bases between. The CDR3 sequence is CSAVGYSPEAFF. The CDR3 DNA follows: TGCAGCGCCGTGGGTTACTCTCCTGAAGCTTTCTTT.

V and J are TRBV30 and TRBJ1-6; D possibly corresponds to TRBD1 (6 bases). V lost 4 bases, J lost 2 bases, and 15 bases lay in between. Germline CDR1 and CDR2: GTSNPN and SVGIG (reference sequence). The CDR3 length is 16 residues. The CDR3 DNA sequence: TGTGCCTGGACGATTGGGGGGGCCGCCTATAATTCACCCCTCCACTTT. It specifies CAWTIGGAAYNSPLHF.

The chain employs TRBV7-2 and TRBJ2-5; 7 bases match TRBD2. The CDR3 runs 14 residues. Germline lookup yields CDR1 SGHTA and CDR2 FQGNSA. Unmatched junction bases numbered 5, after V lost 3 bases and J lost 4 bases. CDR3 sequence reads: CASSFSSSGETQYF. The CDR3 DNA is TGTGCCAGCAGCTTTAGTTCTAGCGGAGAGACCCAGTACTTC.

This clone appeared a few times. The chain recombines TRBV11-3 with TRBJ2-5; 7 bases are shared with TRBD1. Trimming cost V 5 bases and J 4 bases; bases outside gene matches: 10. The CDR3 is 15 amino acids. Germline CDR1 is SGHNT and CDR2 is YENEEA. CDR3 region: CASSRSGTVGETQYF. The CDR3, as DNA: TGTGCCAGCAGCCGTTCCGGGACAGTCGGAGAGACCCAGTACTTC.

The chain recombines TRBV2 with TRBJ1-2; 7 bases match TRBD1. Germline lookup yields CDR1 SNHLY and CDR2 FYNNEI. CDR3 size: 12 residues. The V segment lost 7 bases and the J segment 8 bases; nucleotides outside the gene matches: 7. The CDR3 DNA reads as TGTGCCAGCAACAGGGGTTTGGAAGGCTACACCTTC. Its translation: CASNRGLEGYTF.

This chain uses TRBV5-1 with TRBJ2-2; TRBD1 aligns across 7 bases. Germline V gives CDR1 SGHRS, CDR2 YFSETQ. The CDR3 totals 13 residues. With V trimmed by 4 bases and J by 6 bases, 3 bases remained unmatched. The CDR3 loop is CASSLDRAGELFF. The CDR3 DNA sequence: TGCGCCAGCAGCCTTGACAGGGCCGGGGAGCTGTTTTTT.

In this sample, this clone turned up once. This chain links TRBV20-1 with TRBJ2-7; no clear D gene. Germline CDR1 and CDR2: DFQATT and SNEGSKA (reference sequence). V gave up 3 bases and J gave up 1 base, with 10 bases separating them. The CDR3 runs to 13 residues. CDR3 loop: CSASHSASYEQYF. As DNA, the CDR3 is TGCAGTGCTAGTCACTCGGCGTCCTACGAGCAGTACTTC.

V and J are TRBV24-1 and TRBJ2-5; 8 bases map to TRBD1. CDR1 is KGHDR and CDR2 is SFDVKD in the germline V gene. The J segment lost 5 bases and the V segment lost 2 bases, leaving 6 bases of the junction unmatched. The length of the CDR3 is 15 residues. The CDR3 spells CATSDSGGSGETQYF. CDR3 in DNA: TGTGCCACCAGTGATTCAGGGGGCAGCGGGGAGACCCAGTACTTC.

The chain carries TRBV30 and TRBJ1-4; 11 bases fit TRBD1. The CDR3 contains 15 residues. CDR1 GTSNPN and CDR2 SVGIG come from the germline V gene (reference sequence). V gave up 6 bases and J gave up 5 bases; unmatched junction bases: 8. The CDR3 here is CACSGTGGPNEKLFF. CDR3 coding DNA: TGTGCCTGCTCCGGGACAGGGGGGCCAAATGAAAAACTGTTTTTT.

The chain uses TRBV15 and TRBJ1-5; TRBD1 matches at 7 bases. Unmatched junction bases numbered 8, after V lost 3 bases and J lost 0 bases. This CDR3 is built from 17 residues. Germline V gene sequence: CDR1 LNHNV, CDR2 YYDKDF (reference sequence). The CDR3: CATSSASGQHSNQPQHF. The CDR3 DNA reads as TGTGCCACCAGCAGCGCTTCGGGACAGCATAGCAATCAGCCCCAGCATTTT.

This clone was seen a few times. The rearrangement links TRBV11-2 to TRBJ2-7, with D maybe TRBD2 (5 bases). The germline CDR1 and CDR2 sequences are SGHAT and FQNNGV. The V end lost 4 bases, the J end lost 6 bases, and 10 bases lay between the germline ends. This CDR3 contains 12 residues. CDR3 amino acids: CASSSSGSEQYF. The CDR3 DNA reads TGTGCCAGCAGCTCCTCGGGAAGCGAGCAGTACTTC.

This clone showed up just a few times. The CDR3 reads CASSQGQGAWNEQFF. The CDR3 nucleotides read TGCGCCAGCAGCCAAGGACAGGGGGCGTGGAATGAGCAGTTCTTC. J is TRBJ2-1 and V is TRBV4-1, with TRBD1 matching 10 bases. This CDR3 comprises 15 residues. Per the germline V gene, CDR1 is MGHRA and CDR2 is YSYEKL. J was trimmed by 7 bases and V by 1 base; bases with no gene match: 4.

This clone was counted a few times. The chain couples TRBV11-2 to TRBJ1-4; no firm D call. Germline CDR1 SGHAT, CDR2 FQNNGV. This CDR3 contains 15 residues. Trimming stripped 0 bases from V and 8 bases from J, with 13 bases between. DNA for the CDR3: TGTGCCAGCAGCTTAGATCGCGTAGGAGGGGAAAAACTGTTTTTT. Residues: CASSLDRVGGEKLFF. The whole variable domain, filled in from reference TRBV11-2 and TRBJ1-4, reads EAGVAQSPRYKIIEKRQSVAFWCNPISGHATLYWYQQILGQGPKLLIQFQNNGVVDDSQLPKDRFSAERLKGVDSTLKIQPAKLEDSAVYLCASSLDRVGGEKLFFGSGTQLSVL.

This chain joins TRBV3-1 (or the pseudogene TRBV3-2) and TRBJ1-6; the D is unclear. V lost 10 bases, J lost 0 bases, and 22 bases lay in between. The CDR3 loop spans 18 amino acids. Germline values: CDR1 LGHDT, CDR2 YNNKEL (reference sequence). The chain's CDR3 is CAIWHPHGPSSYNSPLHF. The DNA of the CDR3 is TGTGCCATCTGGCACCCCCACGGGCCTAGCTCCTATAATTCACCCCTCCACTTT.

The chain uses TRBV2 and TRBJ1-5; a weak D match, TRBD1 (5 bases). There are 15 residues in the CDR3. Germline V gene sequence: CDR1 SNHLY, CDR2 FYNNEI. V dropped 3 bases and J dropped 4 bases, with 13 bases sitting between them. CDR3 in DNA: TGTGCCAGCAGTGATGGGAGGTCAGGGAATCAGCCCCAGCATTTT. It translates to CASSDGRSGNQPQHF.